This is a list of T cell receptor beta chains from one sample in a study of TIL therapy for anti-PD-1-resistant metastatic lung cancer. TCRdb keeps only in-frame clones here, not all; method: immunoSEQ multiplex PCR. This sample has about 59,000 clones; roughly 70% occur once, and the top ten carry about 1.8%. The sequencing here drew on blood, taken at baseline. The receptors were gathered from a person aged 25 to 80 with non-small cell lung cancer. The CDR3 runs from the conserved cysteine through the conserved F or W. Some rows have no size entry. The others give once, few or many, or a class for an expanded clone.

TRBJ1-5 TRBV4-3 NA CASSQDSGGQGRQPQHF
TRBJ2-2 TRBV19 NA CASSIGTRNTGELFF
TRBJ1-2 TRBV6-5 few CASRDSGTHYGYTF
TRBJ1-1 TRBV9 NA CASSVADLGGNTEAFF
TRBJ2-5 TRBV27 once CASRKWGGSQETQYF
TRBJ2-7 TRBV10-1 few CASRGLAGASWDEQYF
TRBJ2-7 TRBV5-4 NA CASSLPGTGVAEQYF
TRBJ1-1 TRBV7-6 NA CASSFGEGTEAFF
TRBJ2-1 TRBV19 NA CASNPAGSSYNEQFF
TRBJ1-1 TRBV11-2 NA CASSLRAGNRATEAFF
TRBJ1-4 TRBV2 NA CASKRVHEKLFF
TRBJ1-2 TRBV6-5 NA CASSYQVPGGSGYTF
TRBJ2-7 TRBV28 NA CASSLRALEQYF
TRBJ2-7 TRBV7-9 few CASSLGTGDFDEQYF
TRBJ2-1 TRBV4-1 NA CASSQDLPARQVNEQFF
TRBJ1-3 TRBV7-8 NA CASSSNRGLPSGNTIYF
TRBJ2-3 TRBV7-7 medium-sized CASSLVGDLDTQYF
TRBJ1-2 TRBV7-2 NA CASSRDRFNGYTF
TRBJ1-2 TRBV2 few CASSAGSYGYTF
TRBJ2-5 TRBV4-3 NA CASSQDQGIQETQYF
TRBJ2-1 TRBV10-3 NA CAISQLAGGTVSYNEQFF
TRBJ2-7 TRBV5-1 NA CASKKADSYEQYF
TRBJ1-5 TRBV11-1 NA CASSLDRGHNQPQHF
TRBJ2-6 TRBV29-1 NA CSAREGANVLTF
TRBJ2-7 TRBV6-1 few CASSEAGYEQYF
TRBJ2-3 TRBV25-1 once CASIGSGTDTQYF
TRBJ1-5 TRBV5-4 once CASSLGGGDSNQPQHF
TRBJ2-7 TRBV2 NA CASSSSQIFYEQYF
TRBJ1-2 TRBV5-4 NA CASSPQGAVYGYTF
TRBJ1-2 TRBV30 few CAWGRGWGDGYTF
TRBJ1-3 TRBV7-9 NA CASSETGRSGNTIYF
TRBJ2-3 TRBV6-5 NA CASSRLAGATDTQYF
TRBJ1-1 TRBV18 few CASSEGQGSNTEAFF
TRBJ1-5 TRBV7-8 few CASSSQGMSNQPQHF
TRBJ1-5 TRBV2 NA CASSRIGQSNQPQHF
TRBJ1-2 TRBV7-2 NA CASSFAYRDLNYGYTF
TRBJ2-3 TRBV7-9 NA CASSLNYNPSTDTQYF
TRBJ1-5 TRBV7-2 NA CASSTRAGSNQPQHF
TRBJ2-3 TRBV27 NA CATRPLAGTDTQYF
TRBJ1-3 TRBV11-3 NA CASSPVFATGNTIYF